Each of the 10 T cell receptor beta chains below was sequenced from the same sample in a study of T cells after yellow fever vaccination (dated by TCRdb to about 2019). The treatment or condition label here, explained by the study, means: live attenuated yellow fever vaccine strain. The library was generated by 5' RACE. The listed sequencing device is Illumina NovaSeq 6000. TCRdb itself trimmed the public reads at Q25 with fastp, ran MiXCR and retained productive beta chains. Each entry merges the rows of one CDR3 protein and shows their most common DNA and genes. For this sample the table gives approximately 450,000 distinct CDR3 sequences, of which around 20% were detected only once. 18% of the sample goes to the ten largest clones. This sample comprised PBMCs, obtained before the yellow fever booster vaccination. These receptors came from a man in his late teens or twenties who received the YFV17D yellow fever vaccine.

This clonotype occurred a few times. This chain uses TRBV10-3 with TRBJ2-3, with 9 bases fitting TRBD2. This CDR3 spans 15 amino acids. V lost 6 bases and J lost 2; bases outside the gene matches: 6. Germline CDR1 ENHRY, CDR2 SYGVKD. CDR3 sequence: CAISATSGFTDTQYF. In DNA, the CDR3 is TGTGCCATCAGCGCGACTAGCGGATTCACAGATACGCAGTATTTT.

Remarks on this clonotype: A much larger clonotype is one base distant, so this may be a read error. CDR3 bases: TGCAGTGCTAGAGGGACTAGCGGGGGCACTAATACGCAGTATTTT. Translating it yields CSARGTSGGTNTQYF. This chain joins TRBV20-1 and TRBJ2-3; TRBD2 agrees at 13 bases. V gave up 1 base and J gave up 7 bases; unmatched junction bases: 5. The CDR3 extends over 15 amino acids. Germline CDR1 reads DFQATT; CDR2 reads SNEGSKA (reference sequence).

This clonotype was observed at least ten times. V usage is TRBV6-1 and J usage is TRBJ2-3, with 11 bases identical to TRBD2. V lost 6 bases to trimming and J lost 4 bases; unmatched junction nucleotides: 6. Germline V gene data show CDR1 as MNHNS and CDR2 as SASEGT. This CDR3 spans 15 amino acids. The CDR3 DNA is TGTGCCAGCAGGACCCTAGCGGGGGGTCCAGATACGCAGTATTTT. Translation: CASRTLAGGPDTQYF.

This clonotype was counted a few times. The chain couples TRBV20-1 to TRBJ1-2; 8 nucleotides agree with TRBD1. The CDR3 is 13 residues long. The V segment lost 4 bases and the J segment 4 bases; nucleotides outside the gene matches: 5. CDR1 and CDR2 (germline): DFQATT, SNEGSKA (reference sequence). The CDR3 DNA reads as TGCAGTGCTACCATGACAGGGGCCTATGGCTACACCTTC. Its translation: CSATMTGAYGYTF.

The CDR3 here is CASSLYPHTTAGGGTQYF. CDR3 sequence (DNA): TGTGCCAGCAGCTTATATCCCCACACTACTGCGGGGGGGGGTACGCAGTATTTT. The chain links TRBV7-3 to TRBJ2-3; 9 nucleotides line up with TRBD2. Germline CDR1 and CDR2: SGHTA and FQGTGA. V trimming: 2 bases; J trimming: 8 bases; junction bases outside the gene matches: 17. The CDR3 length is 18 residues.

The chain carries TRBV19 and TRBJ2-3; D unclear. With 0 bases removed from V and 3 bases from J, the gap between germline ends came to 7 bases. Germline values: CDR1 LNHDA, CDR2 SQIVND (reference sequence). The CDR3 contains 14 residues. CDR3 sequence (DNA): TGTGCCAGTAGTATAGAAGGTAATACAGATACGCAGTATTTT. It yields the protein CASSIEGNTDTQYF.

There are a few counts of this clonotype. The chain joins TRBV7-2 to TRBJ1-3; D unresolved. Germline CDR1 SGHTA, CDR2 FQGNSA. The V end was cut by 1 base, the J end by 3 bases, with 10 bases between. The CDR3 loop spans 15 amino acids. CDR3 coding DNA: TGTGCCAGCAGCTTAGGTGGAACAGATGGAAACACCATATATTTT. Its protein is CASSLGGTDGNTIYF.

This chain links TRBV5-1 with TRBJ2-1; 10 nucleotides line up with TRBD2. This CDR3 has 14 residues. V was clipped by 7 bases and J by 5 bases; unmatched bases: 6. Germline V gene lookup returns CDR1 SGHRS and CDR2 YFSETQ. The CDR3 region is CASSDTSGDNEQFF. The CDR3, as DNA: TGCGCCAGCTCGGATACTAGCGGGGACAATGAGCAGTTCTTC.

The chain employs TRBV5-8 and TRBJ2-1; D not resolved. The germline V gene encodes CDR1 SGHTS and CDR2 YDEGEE. Trimming removed 4 bases at V and 7 bases at J, with 12 bases between. This CDR3 has 13 residues. The DNA for the CDR3 is TGTGCCAGCAGCCTGGCACCGTGGAATGAGCAGTTCTTC. Amino acids: CASSLAPWNEQFF.

The J gene is TRBJ2-2, the V gene TRBV7-2; possibly TRBD1 for D (6 bases). V was clipped by 5 bases and J by 6 bases, with 13 bases between them. CDR1 is SGHTA and CDR2 is FQGNSA in the germline V gene. This CDR3 comprises 14 residues. This chain's CDR3 is CASSPDRSSGELFF. As DNA, the CDR3 is TGTGCCAGCAGCCCGGACAGATCTTCCGGGGAGCTGTTTTTT.